The present TCR beta chain was sequenced within a study of blood T cell repertoires in COVID-19. The CDR3 has 14 residues. After removal of 6 bases from V and 4 bases from J, the junction contained 6 bases not matched to a gene. Germline V gene sequence: CDR1 MNHEY, CDR2 SVGEGT. Assay used: immunoSEQ multiplex PCR; TCRdb lists only in-frame clones, some missing. The sample has approximately 160,000 clones, 93% seen once; the top ten hold just under 2%. Seattle researchers signed up patients amid active infection and tracked them longitudinally. V gene TRBV6-2 or TRBV6-3 combines with J gene TRBJ1-5; TRBD1 aligns across 7 bases. This TCR derives from a woman aged 55-70 years with COVID-19, enrolled during active disease. Material for sequencing was peripheral blood. This CDR3 is CASSRQGQNQPQHF. The CDR3 DNA reads as TGTGCCAGCAGCAGACAGGGCCAAAATCAGCCCCAGCATTTT.